This T cell receptor beta chain was captured in a study of cytomegalovirus exposure and HLA in healthy donors. Germline loops: CDR1 SGHRS, CDR2 YFSETQ. The CDR3 is 13 residues long. The V end was cut by 2 bases, the J end by 5 bases, with 10 bases between. Study-level findings and limits: It is likely that the observed cluster of highly shared sequence variants was a sequencing artifact. The majority of TCR sequences were rare, yet some public TCRs appeared in many donors. HLA-A and HLA-B allele assignments for most subjects were reportedly predicted accurately using TCR beta sequences.

Vbeta (60) and Jbeta (13) primers were used in the PCR. The data were produced by immunoSEQ multiplex PCR, yet TCRdb's version contains in-frame clones alone and is incomplete. The sample lists fewer than 250,000 clones; roughly 80% were seen once. With regard to this clone: What it recognizes is unknown.

The chain couples TRBV5-1 to TRBJ2-5, with a possible D match to TRBD2 (5 bases). Source material: PBMCs. This clonotype originated in a girl under 10 years old in good health and CMV-seronegative. The CDR3 is CASSFTSAETQYF. DNA for the CDR3: TGCGCCAGCAGCTTTACTAGTGCGGAGACCCAGTACTTC.